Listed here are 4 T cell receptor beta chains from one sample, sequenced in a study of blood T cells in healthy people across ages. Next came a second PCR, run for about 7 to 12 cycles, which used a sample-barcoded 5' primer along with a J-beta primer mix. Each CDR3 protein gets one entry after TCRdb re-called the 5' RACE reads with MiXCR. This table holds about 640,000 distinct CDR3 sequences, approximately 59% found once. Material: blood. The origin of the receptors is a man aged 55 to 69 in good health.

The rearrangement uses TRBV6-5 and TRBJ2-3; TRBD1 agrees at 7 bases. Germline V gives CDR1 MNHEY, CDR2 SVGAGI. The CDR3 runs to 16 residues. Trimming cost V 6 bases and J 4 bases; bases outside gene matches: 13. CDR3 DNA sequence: TGTGCCAGCAGGCCGTTGGGAACAGGGGCCCCAGATACGCAGTATTTT. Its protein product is CASRPLGTGAPDTQYF.

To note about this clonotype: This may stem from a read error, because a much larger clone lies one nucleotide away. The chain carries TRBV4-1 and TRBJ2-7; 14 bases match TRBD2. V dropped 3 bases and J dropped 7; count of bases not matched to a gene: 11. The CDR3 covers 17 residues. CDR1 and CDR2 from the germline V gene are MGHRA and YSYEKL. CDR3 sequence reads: CASSHYPGLAGDNEQYF. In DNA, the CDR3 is TGCGCCAGCAGCCACTATCCGGGACTAGCGGGGGACAATGAGCAGTACTTC.

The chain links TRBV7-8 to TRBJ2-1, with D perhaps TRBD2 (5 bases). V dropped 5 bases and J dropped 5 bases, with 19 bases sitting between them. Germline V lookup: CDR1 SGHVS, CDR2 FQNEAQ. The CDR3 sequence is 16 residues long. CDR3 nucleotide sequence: TGTGCCAGCAGCCCCTTCGTTCAACGGGGAAACAATGAGCAGTTCTTC. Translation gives CASSPFVQRGNNEQFF.

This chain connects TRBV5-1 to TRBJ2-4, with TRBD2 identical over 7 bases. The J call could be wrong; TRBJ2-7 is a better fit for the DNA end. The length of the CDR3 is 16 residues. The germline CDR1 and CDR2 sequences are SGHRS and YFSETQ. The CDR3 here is CASSLEGSGSSYEQYF. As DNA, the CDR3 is TGCGCCAGCAGCTTGGAGGGTAGCGGGTCTTCCTACGAGCAGTACTTC.